This entry lists 3 T cell receptor beta chains sequenced from one sample in a study of CD8 T cells in ankylosing spondylitis. One entry per CDR3 protein results from TCRdb running MiXCR on the 5' RACE reads. The sample carries under 250,000 distinct CDR3 sequences, 30% to 35% recorded once. Sequencing input: blood, either unsorted or a sorted T cell fraction (not recorded which). These receptors originate from a male donor with ankylosing spondylitis or in good health (not recorded which).

The chain uses TRBV12-3 or TRBV12-4 and TRBJ2-5; no clear D gene. Trimming took 5 bases from V and 3 from J, leaving 13 bases between them. The CDR3 is made up of 14 amino acids. The CDR3 sequence is CASSHYRLEETQYF. The CDR3 DNA follows: TGTGCCAGCAGTCACTATAGGTTGGAAGAGACCCAGTACTTC.

This clonotype was picked up a small number of times. V gene TRBV5-5 combines with J gene TRBJ1-2; 9 nucleotides align to TRBD1. The junction had 5 bases not matched to a gene; V was cut back by 5 bases and J by 12 bases. Germline V gene data show CDR1 as SGHKS and CDR2 as YYEKEE (reference sequence). This CDR3 comprises 11 residues. This chain's CDR3 is CASRLTGGDTF. CDR3 coding DNA: TGTGCCAGCAGACTGACAGGGGGAGACACCTTC.

This clonotype was observed a handful of times. The genes are TRBV5-1 and TRBJ2-7; 8 positions match TRBD1. This CDR3 region has 14 residues. Germline values: CDR1 SGHRS, CDR2 YFSETQ. The V segment lost 1 base and the J segment 6 bases; nucleotides outside the gene matches: 6. The CDR3 loop reads CASSLRDRYREQYF. The CDR3 DNA follows: TGCGCCAGCAGCTTGAGGGACAGGTACCGCGAGCAGTACTTC.